The 2 T cell receptor beta chains below come from one sample, sequenced in a study of blood T cells in healthy people across ages. Primers used in a second PCR of about 6 to 11 cycles were a sample-barcoded 5' primer and a J-beta primer mix. TCRdb reprocessed the 5' RACE reads via MiXCR and lists one record per CDR3 protein. The sample carries almost 1 million distinct CDR3 sequences, about 53% recorded once. Sequencing was done on a sample of blood. The receptors originated from a woman aged 60-75 years in good health.

The sample holds one count of this clonotype. The V gene is TRBV6-5, the J gene TRBJ2-3; D perhaps matches TRBD2 (6 bases). CDR3 length equals 14 residues. The V gene lost 2 bases and the J gene lost 2 bases, with 8 bases spanning the gap. CDR1 and CDR2 from the germline V gene are MNHEY and SVGAGI. CDR3 nucleotides: TGTGCCAGCAGTTACAGGGACTCCACAGATACGCAGTATTTT. Translated: CASSYRDSTDTQYF.

The chain couples TRBV28 to TRBJ2-7; D is uncertain. V gave up 4 bases and J gave up 3 bases, with 13 bases separating them. Germline loops: CDR1 MDHEN, CDR2 SYDVKM. CDR3 length: 14 residues. This CDR3 reads CASSSDKRNYEQYF. CDR3 DNA sequence: TGTGCCAGCAGTTCTGACAAACGAAACTACGAGCAGTACTTC.